The source of this T cell receptor beta chain is a study of cytomegalovirus exposure and HLA in healthy donors. With regard to this clone: The antigen is undetermined.

Germline loops: CDR1 SGHVS, CDR2 FNYEAQ. The J segment lost 0 bases and the V segment lost 3 bases, leaving 2 bases of the junction unmatched. CDR3 length: 15 residues. This PCR relied on a set of 60 Vbeta primers and 13 Jbeta primers. Sequencing was performed with immunoSEQ multiplex PCR; in TCRdb, only in-frame clones are kept and a portion is missing. The sample yields 80,000 to 100,000 clones, around 81% seen once. Study-wide results and caveats: As a later analysis revealed, most CMV-associated TCR beta chains appeared HLA-restricted. In terms of immune exposure information, only CMV serostatus was available.

Sequencing was performed on PBMCs. The origin of this receptor is a man in his forties in good health and CMV-seropositive. J is TRBJ2-1 and V is TRBV7-6; 7 nucleotides match TRBD1. Written as DNA, the CDR3 is TGTGCCAGCAGCTTCTCAGGGGGCTCCTACAATGAGCAGTTCTTC. Protein sequence: CASSFSGGSYNEQFF.